The rows below give T cell receptor beta chains drawn from one sample of a study of technical replicates of blood from a handful of donors. The repertoire was sequenced with immunoSEQ multiplex PCR; TCRdb's copy has only in-frame clones and lacks some. The sample shows approximately 82,000 clones, roughly 92% of them seen only once. Sequencing used T cells isolated from PBMCs. These receptors all stem from a human donor in good health. Each CDR3 is given with its conserved first and last residue. Each record gives: clone size, J gene, V gene, D gene, CDR3 DNA, CDR3 protein. The D gene is left open where the match is weak. Part of the rows lack a size; the others show once, few, many or a class for expanded clones.

clone size: .
J gene: TRBJ1-1
V gene: TRBV6-1
D gene: .
CDR3 DNA: TGTGCGGAGCGGGGGATACTGAACACTGAAGCTTTCTTT
CDR3 protein: CAERGILNTEAFF

clone size: .
J gene: TRBJ1-5
V gene: TRBV6-1
D gene: TRBD1
CDR3 DNA: TGTGCCAGCAGTGAAGTAGGACAGGGTATTCAGCCCCAGCATTTT
CDR3 protein: CASSEVGQGIQPQHF

clone size: .
J gene: TRBJ1-5
V gene: TRBV10-3
D gene: .
CDR3 DNA: TGTGCCATCAGTGAGTCGATCGGGGGGCGAACTAATCAGCCCCAGCATTTT
CDR3 protein: CAISESIGGRTNQPQHF

clone size: .
J gene: TRBJ2-5
V gene: TRBV6-6
D gene: .
CDR3 DNA: TGTGCCAGCAGTCGGAAGGAGGAGACCCAGTACTTC
CDR3 protein: CASSRKEETQYF

clone size: .
J gene: TRBJ1-3
V gene: TRBV7-8
D gene: TRBD1
CDR3 DNA: TGTGCCAGCAGCTTAAGGGGGCGGACAGGGGTCACTGGAAACACCATATATTTT
CDR3 protein: CASSLRGRTGVTGNTIYF

clone size: .
J gene: TRBJ2-7
V gene: TRBV5-1
D gene: .
CDR3 DNA: TGCGCCAGCAGCCACGGACAGATCTCCTACGAGCAGTACTTC
CDR3 protein: CASSHGQISYEQYF

clone size: .
J gene: TRBJ1-4
V gene: TRBV7-9
D gene: TRBD1
CDR3 DNA: TGTGCCAGCACGTCGATAGACAGGGGGAATGAAAAACTGTTTTTT
CDR3 protein: CASTSIDRGNEKLFF

clone size: once
J gene: TRBJ2-1
V gene: TRBV4-1
D gene: TRBD2
CDR3 DNA: TGCGCCAGCAGACCGGGACTAGGGTTTGGCTACAATGAGCAGTTCTTC
CDR3 protein: CASRPGLGFGYNEQFF

clone size: .
J gene: TRBJ2-2
V gene: TRBV6-6
D gene: .
CDR3 DNA: TGTGCCAGCTCAGGTACCGGGGAGCTGTTTTTT
CDR3 protein: CASSGTGELFF

clone size: .
J gene: TRBJ1-2
V gene: TRBV6-1
D gene: .
CDR3 DNA: TGTGCCAGCAGTGAAGCATTCGCCGGGTACGGCTACACCTTC
CDR3 protein: CASSEAFAGYGYTF

clone size: .
J gene: TRBJ1-2
V gene: TRBV6-5
D gene: TRBD1
CDR3 DNA: TGTGCCAGCAGTTCCGACAGGGTCCGCTACACCTTC
CDR3 protein: CASSSDRVRYTF

clone size: .
J gene: TRBJ2-3
V gene: TRBV9
D gene: .
CDR3 DNA: TGTGCCAGCAGCGCCACACTTATAGACATAGCAGATACGCAGTATTTT
CDR3 protein: CASSATLIDIADTQYF

clone size: .
J gene: TRBJ1-3
V gene: TRBV30
D gene: .
CDR3 DNA: TGTGCCTGGAGCAGAACCGGAAACACCATATATTTT
CDR3 protein: CAWSRTGNTIYF